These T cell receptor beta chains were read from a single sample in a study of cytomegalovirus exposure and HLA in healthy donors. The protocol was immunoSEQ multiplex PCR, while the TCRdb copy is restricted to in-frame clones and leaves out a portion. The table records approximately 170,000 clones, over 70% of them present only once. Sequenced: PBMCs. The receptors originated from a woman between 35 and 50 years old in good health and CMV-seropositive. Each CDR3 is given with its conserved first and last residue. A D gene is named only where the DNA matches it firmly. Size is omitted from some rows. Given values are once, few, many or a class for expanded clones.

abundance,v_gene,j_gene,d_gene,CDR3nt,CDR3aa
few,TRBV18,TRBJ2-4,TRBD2,TGTGCCAGCTCACCTGATATCATCCGCTTGGGACTAGCCAAAAACAGTCAGTACTTC,CASSPDIIRLGLAKNSQYF
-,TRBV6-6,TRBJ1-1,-,TGTGCCAGCAACCATCCGCCGGGCACTGAAGCTTTCTTT,CASNHPPGTEAFF
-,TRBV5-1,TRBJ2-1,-,TGCGCCAGCAGCTCCGGGGGGCTCTACAATGAGCAGTTCTTC,CASSSGGLYNEQFF
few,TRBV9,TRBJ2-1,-,TGTGCCAGCAGCGGGGGCCTCGGCGGGGGCAGGGAATTGGAGCAGTTCTTC,CASSGGLGGGRELEQFF
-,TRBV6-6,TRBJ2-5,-,TGTGCCAGCAGTTACTCAGGGAGGGAGACCCAGTACTTC,CASSYSGRETQYF
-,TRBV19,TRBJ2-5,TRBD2,TGTGCCAGTAGTATACAACGGGGGGGCTCAGAGACCCAGTACTTC,CASSIQRGGSETQYF
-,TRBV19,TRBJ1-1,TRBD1,TGTGCCAGTAGTATCCGGGACAGGGACACTGAAGCTTTCTTT,CASSIRDRDTEAFF
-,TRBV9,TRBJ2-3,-,TGTGCCAGCAGCGGGGGCGGAGGTAGCGGATACACAGATACGCAGTATTTT,CASSGGGGSGYTDTQYF
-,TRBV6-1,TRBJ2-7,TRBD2,TGTGCCAGCATGGGACTAGCGTTCCCCTACGAGCAGTACTTC,CASMGLAFPYEQYF
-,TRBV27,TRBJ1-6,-,TGTGCCAGCAGTATTACAGCGTGCAGGGCCCTCCACTTT,CASSITACRALHF
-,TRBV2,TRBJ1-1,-,TGTGCCAGCATGAGGGGCGGGGGCCTGAACACTGAAGCTTTCTTT,CASMRGGGLNTEAFF
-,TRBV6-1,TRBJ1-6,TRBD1,TGTGCCAGCAGTGAACTTTTAGGACAGGGGTTGAATTCACCCCTCCACTTT,CASSELLGQGLNSPLHF
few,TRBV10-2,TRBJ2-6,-,TGCGCCAGCAGTGATGTCGTATGGGGAACTGGTGAGGCTGGGGCCAACGGCCTGACTTTC,CASSDVVWGTGEAGANGLTF
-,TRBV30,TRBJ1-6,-,TGTGCCGTTGCCGCGTCCGTTGCCTATAATTCACCCCTCCACTTT,CAVAASVAYNSPLHF
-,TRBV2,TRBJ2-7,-,TGTGCCAGCAGTGGAGGCGGGGCCGCCCACGAGCAGTACTTC,CASSGGGAAHEQYF
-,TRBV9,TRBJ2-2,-,TGTGCCAGCAGCGTAGCTACCCAAACCGGGGAGCTGTTTTTT,CASSVATQTGELFF
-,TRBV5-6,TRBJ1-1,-,TGTGCCAGCAGCTTAGACAGGTCCGGACCCTACACTGAAGCTTTCTTT,CASSLDRSGPYTEAFF
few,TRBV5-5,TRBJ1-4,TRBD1,TGTGCCAGCAGCCTACAGACAGGGGGAGATGAAAAACTGTTTTTT,CASSLQTGGDEKLFF
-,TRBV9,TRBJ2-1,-,TGTGCCAGCAGCGCCGGGAATAGAAACAATGAGCAGTTCTTC,CASSAGNRNNEQFF
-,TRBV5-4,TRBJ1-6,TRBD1,TGTGCCAGCGGACTATCGGGACAGGGGGCTAATTCACCCCTCCACTTT,CASGLSGQGANSPLHF
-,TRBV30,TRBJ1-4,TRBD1,TGTGCCTGGAGACCAACTAACAGGGGTGAAAAACTGTTTTTT,CAWRPTNRGEKLFF
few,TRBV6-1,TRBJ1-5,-,TGTGCCAGCAGTGCGGGGAGCGGGGATCAGCCCCAGCATTTT,CASSAGSGDQPQHF
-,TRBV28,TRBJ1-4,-,TGTGCCAGCAGCACTACCCGACAGCCTACAACTAATGAAAAACTGTTTTTT,CASSTTRQPTTNEKLFF
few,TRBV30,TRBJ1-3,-,TGTGCCTGGAGTGACTCCGGAAACACCATATATTTT,CAWSDSGNTIYF
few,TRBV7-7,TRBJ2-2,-,TGTGCTAGCAGAGCCTCCAGGGGTTCCGGGGAGCTGTTTTTT,CASRASRGSGELFF
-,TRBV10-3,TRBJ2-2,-,TGTGCCATCAGGGGCAACACCGGGGAGCTGTTTTTT,CAIRGNTGELFF
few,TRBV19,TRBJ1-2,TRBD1,TGTGCCTCGACGGCGGCCCCGACAGGGCCCTATCGAGGCTACACCTTC,CASTAAPTGPYRGYTF
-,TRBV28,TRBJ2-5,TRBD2,TGTGCCAGCGGGGAGTGGAGGGGAGGGGAGACCCAGTACTTC,CASGEWRGGETQYF
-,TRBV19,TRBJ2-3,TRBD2,TGTGCCAGTAGTCCCGGACTAGCGGGGGGCGCAGATACGCAGTATTTT,CASSPGLAGGADTQYF
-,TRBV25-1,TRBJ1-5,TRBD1,TGTGCCAGCAGGGGACAGGGTAATCAGCCCCAGCATTTT,CASRGQGNQPQHF
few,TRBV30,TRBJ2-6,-,TGTGCCTGGAGTGGCGACATCACTGGGGCCAACGTCCTGACTTTC,CAWSGDITGANVLTF
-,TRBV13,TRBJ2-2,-,TGTGCCAGCAGCTTAGCCGGGACCGGGGAGCTGTTTTTT,CASSLAGTGELFF
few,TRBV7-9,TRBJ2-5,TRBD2,TGTGCCAGCAGCTCCACTAACGGGGGGGCCGGGGAGACCCAGTACTTC,CASSSTNGGAGETQYF
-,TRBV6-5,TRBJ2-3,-,TGTGCCAGCAGCTTTACAGGCACAGATACGCAGTATTTT,CASSFTGTDTQYF
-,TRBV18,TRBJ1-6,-,TGTGCCAGCTCACTAGATAATTCACCCCTCCACTTT,CASSLDNSPLHF
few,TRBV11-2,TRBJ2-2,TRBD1,TGTGCCAGCAGCTTCGAGGGGGCTCAAGCCGGGGAGCTGTTTTTT,CASSFEGAQAGELFF